This TCR beta chain was captured by sequencing in a study of blood T cell repertoires in COVID-19. For the study at large: COVID-19 samples collected from the United States, Italy and Spain covered acute and convalescent phases. Sources were T cells, B-cell-depleted T cells, or PBMCs; the material itself was cDNA or gDNA.

In the authors' workflow: Reference gene primers were amplified, and this amplification served to estimate nucleated cell counts. Method: immunoSEQ multiplex PCR; TCRdb's copy keeps in-frame clones and lacks some. For V, J and clone size, that table is used; D and trimming come from the DNA. The table has about 240,000 clones, approximately 86% seen once. Sequencing input: peripheral blood. The TCR originated in a woman aged 55-70 years with active or convalescent COVID-19.

CDR3 coding DNA: TGTGCCAGCAGCTTTGCAGGGAATTCACCCCTCCACTTT. Translated: CASSFAGNSPLHF. This chain uses TRBV7-9 with TRBJ1-6; weak D call: TRBD1 (5 bases). CDR3 length: 13 residues. Germline CDR1 reads SEHNR; CDR2 reads FQNEAQ (reference sequence). Trimming removed 3 bases at V and 7 bases at J, with 7 bases between.